The clone carrying this T cell receptor (beta chain) showed up many times. Its target is not known. Lactation, pregnancy, other autoimmune disease or uncontrolled infection excluded patients. CDR1 is MNHNS and CDR2 is SASEGT in the germline V gene. V was shortened by 4 bases and J by 6 bases, with 18 bases between the two germline ends. The CDR3 totals 16 residues. This record comes from a study of T cells in Graves' hyperthyroidism and ophthalmopathy. Amplified regions were TCR beta CDR3 sequences from RNA transcripts. Carried out on the TCR CDR3, a first-round RT-PCR used the HTBI primer set. TCRdb ran MiXCR on the multiplex PCR reads and lists one entry per CDR3 protein. The table records 500,000 or so distinct CDR3 sequences, 15% to 20% of them present only once. Findings and caveats of the study: Most thyroid clonotypes that were expanded above 0.001 also turned up in blood.

Sequenced: blood. This clonotype originated in a woman between 18 and 30 years old with Graves' ophthalmopathy. The chain employs TRBV6-1 and TRBJ1-4; D unclear. The CDR3 nucleotides read TGTGCCAGCAGTGTGACGGGAATCGGGCGTTATGAAAAACTGTTTTTT. Protein: CASSVTGIGRYEKLFF.